A single sample gave rise to the 2 T cell receptor beta chains below, sequenced in a study of T cell repertoires in cytomegalovirus infection. Antigens of these TCRs are unknown. TCRdb re-analysed the reads in MiXCR, keeping a single row per CDR3 protein. The data contain a few hundred thousand distinct CDR3 sequences, just under 40% of them singletons. The sample in question was cultured PBMCs, obtained from culture after CMV antigen stimulation. The origin of the receptors is a human donor in good health (CMV status not recorded). Some clones in this sample may be carry-over from other donors' samples.

This clonotype has a handful of counts. The chain uses TRBV7-9 and TRBJ2-6; 11 bases map to TRBD2. From germline, CDR1 is SEHNR and CDR2 FQNEAQ (reference sequence). This CDR3 has 17 amino acids. V lost 4 bases, J lost 2 bases, and 4 bases stayed unmatched. This CDR3 is CASSSLAGGTGANVLTF. For the CDR3, the DNA is TGTGCCAGCAGCTCATTAGCGGGGGGGACTGGGGCCAACGTCCTGACTTTC.

This chain links TRBV28 with TRBJ1-2; D unresolved. The CDR3 has 14 residues. Germline values: CDR1 MDHEN, CDR2 SYDVKM. Trimming removed 2 bases at V and 11 bases at J, with 18 bases between. CDR3 amino acids: CASSLSGFLHGYTF. Written as DNA, the CDR3 is TGTGCCAGCAGTTTAAGTGGGTTCCTACACGGTTACACCTTC.